This TCR beta chain was captured in a study of T cells in localized non-small cell lung cancer. Method: immunoSEQ multiplex PCR; TCRdb's copy keeps in-frame clones and lacks some. The data hold 31,000 or so clones, with 89% observed a single time. Broader study findings: Longer overall survival was seen with higher T cell density measured in blood. Of the tissues analyzed, uninvolved adjacent lung showed maximal T cell clonality, greater than tumor. When the top 100 tumor clones were examined, a median approximately 57 of them also appeared in the adjacent lung, which was paired and uninvolved.

V trimming: 5 bases; J trimming: 5 bases; junction bases outside the gene matches: 10. CDR1 and CDR2 (germline): MDHEN, SYDVKM. The CDR3 is made up of 15 amino acids. A word on this clone: Antigen specificity is unknown.

The TCR was taken from a woman aged 35 to 69 with stage I lung adenocarcinoma. The input for sequencing was peripheral blood, taken before any cancer treatment. This chain connects TRBV28 to TRBJ2-7; the match to TRBD2 covers 9 bases. CDR3 bases: TGTGCCAGCAGTCCAGGGAGCGGGGGGTATCACGAGCAGTACTTC. Translating it yields CASSPGSGGYHEQYF. The full variable domain, completed using reference TRBV28 and TRBJ2-7, is DVKVTQSSRYLVKRTGEKVFLECVQDMDHENMFWYRQDPGLGLRLIYFSYDVKMKEKGDIPEGYSVSREKKERFSLILESASTNQTSMYLCASSPGSGGYHEQYFGPGTRLTVT.